The rows below give T cell receptor beta chains drawn from one sample of a study of blood T cell repertoires in COVID-19. TCRdb's table, derived via immunoSEQ multiplex PCR, lists solely in-frame clones and lacks some. This table holds under 400,000 clones, just over 85% found once. The sequencing sample was made of PBMCs or T cells enriched from blood (not recorded which). The origin of the receptors is a woman aged 35 to 49 with acute COVID-19. Each CDR3 is given with its conserved first and last residue. D genes are given only for firm matches. Clone size is given for some rows only: seen once, a few or many times, or a class if the clone is expanded.

j_call | v_call | d_call | clone_size | cdr3_aa | cdr3_nt
TRBJ2-7 | TRBV5-1 | TRBD2 | . | CASSLVFGSGLGYEQYF | TGCGCCAGCAGCTTGGTTTTTGGTAGCGGGCTTGGCTACGAGCAGTACTTC
TRBJ1-2 | TRBV7-9 | . | . | CASSLGKTWYTF | TGTGCCAGCAGCTTAGGAAAGACTTGGTACACCTTC
TRBJ2-2 | TRBV7-3 | . | . | CASSLRTGTYTGELFF | TGTGCCAGCAGCTTAAGAACAGGGACCTACACCGGGGAGCTGTTTTTT
TRBJ1-5 | TRBV15 | TRBD1 | . | CATSRETGVGQPQHF | TGTGCCACCAGCAGAGAGACAGGGGTTGGTCAGCCCCAGCATTTT
TRBJ2-1 | TRBV5-1 | . | . | CASSSVLGVSEQFF | TGCGCCAGCAGCAGCGTCTTAGGGGTTAGTGAGCAGTTCTTC
TRBJ2-2 | TRBV6-5 | . | . | CASSYSNRGGTGELFF | TGTGCCAGCAGTTACTCGAACAGGGGAGGCACCGGGGAGCTGTTTTTT
TRBJ2-3 | TRBV10-3 | . | . | CAISDSQDTQYF | TGTGCCATCAGTGACTCCCAGGATACGCAGTATTTT
TRBJ1-2 | TRBV6-5 | TRBD1 | . | CASSGTGGAYGYTF | TGTGCCAGCAGCGGGACAGGGGGCGCGTATGGCTACACCTTC
TRBJ2-7 | TRBV18 | TRBD2 | . | CASSPLVSGSDLSYEQYF | TGTGCCAGCTCACCACTGGTTAGCGGGAGTGACCTCTCCTACGAGCAGTACTTC
TRBJ2-3 | TRBV5-6 | TRBD2 | . | CASSLGLAGTDTQYF | TGTGCCAGCAGCTTAGGACTAGCGGGCACAGATACGCAGTATTTT
TRBJ2-1 | TRBV9 | TRBD2 | . | CVSSPDLGTSSGEQFF | TGTGTCAGCAGCCCAGATTTGGGGACTAGCTCTGGGGAGCAGTTCTTC
TRBJ2-3 | TRBV19 | . | once | CASSETAGTLSSTDTQYF | TGTGCCAGTAGTGAGACGGCGGGTACCCTTAGTTCCACAGATACGCAGTATTTT
TRBJ2-3 | TRBV5-4 | TRBD2 | . | CASSLGGGRTDTQYF | TGTGCCAGCAGCTTGGGGGGGGGAAGGACAGATACGCAGTATTTT
TRBJ1-6 | TRBV28 | TRBD1 | . | CASSLETGESNSPLHF | TGTGCCAGCAGTCTCGAGACAGGGGAGAGCAATTCACCCCTCCACTTT
TRBJ1-2 | TRBV5-4 | TRBD1 | . | CASSMGQGPNYGYTF | TGTGCCAGCAGCATGGGACAGGGCCCGAACTATGGCTACACCTTC
TRBJ1-2 | TRBV14 | . | . | CASSQVTVNYGYTF | TGTGCCAGCAGCCAAGTCACAGTTAACTATGGCTACACCTTC
TRBJ2-7 | TRBV7-2 | TRBD2 | . | CASSSGLAGYEQYF | TGTGCCAGCAGCTCGGGACTAGCGGGATACGAGCAGTACTTC
TRBJ2-7 | TRBV10-3 | . | few | CAISTSSYEQYF | TGTGCCATCAGCACGAGCTCCTACGAGCAGTACTTC
TRBJ2-2 | TRBV5-1 | . | . | CASQGLAVTGELFF | TGCGCCAGCCAAGGGCTAGCAGTTACCGGGGAGCTGTTTTTT
TRBJ2-7 | TRBV5-4 | . | . | CASSTAGKSTYEQYF | TGTGCCAGCAGCACCGCGGGGAAAAGCACCTACGAGCAGTACTTC
TRBJ2-2 | TRBV11-3 | . | . | CASSSVGGSLSGELFF | TGTGCCAGCAGCTCAGTCGGGGGATCTCTTTCCGGGGAGCTGTTTTTT
TRBJ1-5 | TRBV5-8 | TRBD1 | . | CASSSKTPTGPYSNQPQHF | TGTGCCAGCAGCTCGAAAACTCCGACAGGGCCCTATAGCAATCAGCCCCAGCATTTT
TRBJ2-5 | TRBV15 | . | . | CATSRDPTGQETQYF | TGTGCCACCAGCAGAGATCCCACAGGTCAAGAGACCCAGTACTTC
TRBJ1-2 | TRBV29-1 | . | . | CSVEVSNYGYTF | TGCAGCGTTGAAGTCAGTAACTATGGCTACACCTTC
TRBJ2-7 | TRBV7-3 | . | . | CASSLKGGSYEQYF | TGTGCCAGCAGCTTAAAAGGCGGCTCCTACGAGCAGTACTTC
TRBJ1-2 | TRBV7-2 | . | . | CASSLDQGLHYGYTF | TGTGCCAGCAGCTTAGACCAGGGGCTCCACTATGGCTACACCTTC
TRBJ2-1 | TRBV9 | TRBD2 | . | CASSPTGAGGYNEQFF | TGTGCCAGCAGCCCGACGGGAGCGGGAGGATACAATGAGCAGTTCTTC
TRBJ1-2 | TRBV5-4 | . | . | CASSFGGTGYGYTF | TGTGCCAGCAGCTTCGGGGGAACGGGGTATGGCTACACCTTC
TRBJ2-1 | TRBV5-5 | TRBD2 | . | CASSLEASGYNEQFF | TGTGCCAGCAGCTTGGAGGCTAGCGGGTACAATGAGCAGTTCTTC
TRBJ2-5 | TRBV27 | TRBD2 | . | CASSLWAGAPETQYF | TGTGCCAGCAGTTTATGGGCGGGAGCCCCAGAGACCCAGTACTTC
TRBJ2-3 | TRBV3-1/TRBV3-2 | . | . | CASSQELDRATQYF | TGTGCCAGCAGCCAAGAGTTAGACCGAGCGACGCAGTATTTT
TRBJ1-2 | TRBV9 | . | . | CASSVDPSLTRDSNYGYTF | TGTGCCAGCAGCGTAGATCCCAGCTTAACCAGGGATTCTAACTATGGCTACACCTTC
TRBJ1-5 | TRBV6-4 | TRBD1 | . | CASSVYQGQASNQPQHF | TGTGCCAGCAGTGTATACCAAGGACAGGCTAGCAATCAGCCCCAGCATTTT
TRBJ2-3 | TRBV7-9 | . | . | CASSLGYRSTDTQYF | TGTGCCAGCAGCTTAGGTTATAGAAGCACAGATACGCAGTATTTT
TRBJ1-6 | TRBV2 | . | once | CASSDQGTYNSPLHF | TGTGCCAGCAGTGATCAGGGAACTTATAATTCACCCCTCCACTTT